Presented here are 20 T cell receptor beta chains from one specimen sequenced in a study of spatial heterogeneity in lung cancer. Overall study findings and caveats: Within tumors, counts of expanded alpha and beta TCRs tracked tumor mutation counts.

The time point is: sample taken at primary tumor resection. These TCRs' antigens remain unknown. TCRdb re-called the 5' RACE reads through MiXCR, storing one row per CDR3 protein. The table includes some 11,000 distinct CDR3 sequences, about 5% detected once. Sequencing was performed on lung tumor tissue, taken at surgery. The source is a male donor with early-stage non-small cell lung cancer.

Ten or more counts support this clonotype. The library was designed around alpha chains, so this beta chain is a stray read whose abundance carries little weight. The chain couples TRBV25-1 to TRBJ2-2; D remains ambiguous. Looked up from germline, CDR1 is MGHDK and CDR2 is SYGVNS. This CDR3 comprises 16 residues. The V and J ends lost 1 base and 1 base respectively, with 10 bases between them. Here the CDR3 DNA reads TGTGCCAGCAGTGAATGGTGGACGGGGAACACCGGGGAGCTGTTTTTT. Translating gives CASSEWWTGNTGELFF.

By share, this clonotype counts as medium-sized (0.01 to 0.1%). This beta chain is off target for a library built for alpha chains, so its abundance means little. This chain connects TRBV20-1 to TRBJ1-5, with 12 bases fitting TRBD1. The ends lost 5 bases at V and 7 bases at J; junction bases unmatched: 3. Germline CDR1 DFQATT, CDR2 SNEGSKA (reference sequence). This CDR3 contains 13 residues. This CDR3 is CSAGTGGSQPQHF. The CDR3 DNA is TGCAGTGCTGGGACAGGGGGCAGCCAGCCCCAGCATTTT.

In this sample, this clonotype turned up many times. Since it is a stray read in a library aimed at alpha chains, this beta chain has a size that is not meaningful. The chain links TRBV29-1 to TRBJ2-5; perhaps D is TRBD1 or TRBD2 (7 bases each). The CDR3 totals 12 residues. V gave up 4 bases and J gave up 3 bases, with 9 bases separating them. The V gene's germline CDR1 is SQVTM and CDR2 ANQGSEA. The CDR3 loop is CSVAGGEETQYF. Written as DNA, the CDR3 is TGCAGCGTTGCAGGGGGGGAAGAGACCCAGTACTTC.

This clonotype was found a few times. Because this beta chain is a stray read in a library intended to capture alpha chains, its abundance should not be given much weight. V gene TRBV24-1 combines with J gene TRBJ2-1; 9 bases agree with TRBD2. V dropped 3 bases and J dropped 6; count of bases not matched to a gene: 5. Germline-derived CDR1 and CDR2 are KGHDR and SFDVKD. CDR3 size: 15 residues. CDR3 residues: CATSDSGRPSNEQFF. The CDR3 coding sequence is TGTGCCACCAGTGATAGCGGGAGGCCCAGCAATGAGCAGTTCTTC.

This clonotype was counted at least ten times. This beta chain lies outside the target of a library built for alpha chains; its clone size means little. The CDR3 reads CSALQQGAKGYTF. Here the CDR3 DNA reads TGCAGTGCTTTGCAGCAGGGGGCGAAGGGCTACACCTTC. The genes are TRBV20-1 and TRBJ1-2, with 8 bases identical to TRBD1. The CDR3 has 13 amino acids. Trimming at V came to 5 bases and at J to 8 bases, leaving 10 bases not matched to a gene. Germline loops: CDR1 DFQATT, CDR2 SNEGSKA (reference sequence).

This clonotype has ten or more counts. Found in a library prepared for alpha chains, this beta chain is an off-target read, and its abundance has little meaning. V and J are TRBV24-1 and TRBJ2-1, with a tentative D call TRBD2 (6 bases). The CDR3 has 14 residues. CDR1 is KGHDR and CDR2 is SFDVKD in the germline V gene. V lost 4 bases and J lost 1, with 7 bases in between. In nucleotides, the CDR3 is TGTGCCACCAGTGAGGGGGGATCCTACAATGAGCAGTTCTTC. This translates into CATSEGGSYNEQFF.

In its sample, this clonotype was seen many times. The library was prepared for alpha chains; this beta chain is a stray read, so its frequency means little. The CDR3 sequence: CASSYGLGVDTQYF. CDR3 DNA: TGTGCCAGCAGTTACGGGCTAGGAGTGGATACGCAGTATTTT. The chain couples TRBV6-2 or TRBV6-3 to TRBJ2-3, with D uncertain. Germline assignment: CDR1 MNHEY and CDR2 SVGEGT. This CDR3 region has 14 residues. Trimming removed 2 bases from V and 6 bases from J, with 12 bases in between.

Many counts were recorded for this clonotype. Because this beta chain is a stray read in a library intended to capture alpha chains, its abundance should not be given much weight. The chain carries TRBV27 and TRBJ2-7, with 10 bases that match TRBD2. J was trimmed by 4 bases and V by 8 bases; bases with no gene match: 2. CDR3 size: 12 residues. Germline lookup yields CDR1 MNHEY and CDR2 SMNVEV (reference sequence). CDR3 residues: CASGLAAYEQYF. DNA of the CDR3: TGTGCCAGCGGACTAGCGGCTTACGAGCAGTACTTC.

Turning to this clonotype: Because this beta chain is a stray read in a library intended to capture alpha chains, its abundance should not be given much weight. The chain links TRBV10-3 to TRBJ2-2; no clear D. Trimming removed 6 bases from V and 1 base from J, with 9 bases in between. Germline CDR1 and CDR2: ENHRY and SYGVKD. CDR3 size: 14 residues. In DNA form, the CDR3 reads TGTGCCATCAGCTCAGGCCAGAACACCGGGGAGCTGTTTTTT. Protein product: CAISSGQNTGELFF.

This clonotype has a count of ten or more. This beta chain appears as a stray read in a library generated for alpha chains; its size is not informative. The chain employs TRBV7-9 and TRBJ2-5; 8 nucleotides agree with TRBD1. The CDR3 consists of 14 residues. J gave up 5 bases and V 5 bases, and 7 bases lay outside the gene matches. CDR1 SEHNR and CDR2 FQNEAQ come from the germline V gene (reference sequence). This chain's CDR3 is CASSKPTGGETQYF. The DNA of the CDR3 is TGTGCCAGCAGCAAACCTACAGGGGGTGAGACCCAGTACTTC.

This clonotype was counted at least ten times. This beta chain is an unintended read in a library built for alpha chains; its size means little. This rearrangement joins TRBV7-6 to TRBJ1-1; tentatively, D is TRBD1 (5 bases). The CDR3 is 15 residues long. Germline V lookup: CDR1 SGHVS, CDR2 FNYEAQ. Deletions cut 6 bases from V and 1 base from J, with 15 bases between. The chain's CDR3 is CASSLRGRSNTEAFF. The CDR3 DNA is TGTGCCAGCAGTTTGCGGGGCCGCTCGAACACTGAAGCTTTCTTT.

This clonotype has at least ten counts. Since it is a stray read in a library aimed at alpha chains, this beta chain has a size that is not meaningful. The rearrangement joins TRBV18 to TRBJ1-1, with D tentatively TRBD1 (5 bases). Trimming took off 2 bases at V and 4 bases at J, with 17 bases between the two ends. The CDR3 extends over 16 amino acids. CDR1 is KGHSH and CDR2 is LQKENI in the germline V gene. CDR3 amino acids: CASSPARGGRSTEAFF. Written as DNA, the CDR3 is TGTGCCAGCTCACCAGCCCGGGGGGGGAGAAGCACTGAAGCTTTCTTT.

The table lists this clonotype with a few counts. This beta chain is off target for a library built for alpha chains, so its abundance means little. CDR3 nucleotide sequence: TGTGCCAGCAGTCCAAGTAACACTGAAGCTTTCTTT. Translating gives CASSPSNTEAFF. The chain carries TRBV12-3 or TRBV12-4 and TRBJ1-1; D not certain. This CDR3 region has 12 residues. V was pared by 5 bases and J by 2 bases, with 6 bases between.

This clonotype has at least ten counts. This beta chain is a stray sequence in a library constructed for alpha chains; its clone size is not meaningful. The chain links TRBV20-1 to TRBJ2-5, with 9 bases fitting TRBD2. CDR3 length: 16 amino acids. Germline-derived CDR1 and CDR2 are DFQATT and SNEGSKA (reference sequence). The V segment lost 2 bases and the J segment 4 bases; nucleotides outside the gene matches: 11. The chain's CDR3 is CSARTWSSGAVETQYF. DNA for the CDR3: TGCAGTGCTAGAACGTGGTCTAGCGGGGCGGTAGAGACCCAGTACTTC.

This clonotype was seen ten or more times. As an off-target read in a library built for alpha chains, this beta chain has a frequency of little significance. The chain joins TRBV29-1 to TRBJ1-1; TRBD1 aligns across 8 bases. CDR1 is SQVTM, CDR2 ANQGSEA, per germline. CDR3 length: 12 amino acids. The V segment lost 2 bases and the J segment 8 bases; nucleotides outside the gene matches: 4. The CDR3, as DNA: TGCAGCGTTGAACAGGGGGCTAGGGAAGCTTTCTTT. Translated: CSVEQGAREAFF.

This clonotype was observed at least ten times. This beta chain is off target for a library built for alpha chains, so its abundance means little. The chain carries TRBV20-1 and TRBJ1-6; 7 bases are shared with TRBD1. Germline V gene sequence: CDR1 DFQATT, CDR2 SNEGSKA (reference sequence). The V and J ends lost 3 bases and 8 bases, in that order; junction bases with no gene match: 10. The length of the CDR3 is 15 residues. CDR3 loop: CSASQTGSMDSPLHF. CDR3 sequence (DNA): TGCAGTGCTAGCCAGACAGGGTCTATGGATTCACCCCTCCACTTT.

This clonotype was counted between two and nine times. This beta chain is a stray sequence in a library constructed for alpha chains; its clone size is not meaningful. The genes are TRBV5-1 and TRBJ2-2; maybe TRBD2 (6 bases). The germline V gene encodes CDR1 SGHRS and CDR2 YFSETQ. The CDR3 spans 15 residues. Trimming removed 7 bases at V and 0 bases at J, with 13 bases between. DNA for the CDR3: TGCGCCAGCTCCCAGGGCGGGACGAACACCGGGGAGCTGTTTTTT. Protein: CASSQGGTNTGELFF.

Relative to its sample, this clonotype is medium-sized. This beta chain is a stray sequence in a library constructed for alpha chains; its clone size is not meaningful. This sequence joins TRBV29-1 and TRBJ2-1; TRBD2 is a possible D gene (5 bases). Looked up from germline, CDR1 is SQVTM and CDR2 is ANQGSEA. The CDR3 consists of 14 residues. V lost 7 bases and J lost 4, with 17 bases in between. CDR3: CSAAGTRDYNEQFF. The CDR3 bases are TGCAGCGCCGCGGGCACACGGGATTACAATGAGCAGTTCTTC.

This clonotype occurred many times. This beta chain is a stray sequence in a library constructed for alpha chains; its clone size is not meaningful. The chain employs TRBV11-2 and TRBJ2-5; tentatively, D is TRBD1 or TRBD2 (5 bases each). This CDR3 region has 14 residues. V was shortened by 4 bases and J by 3 bases, with 12 bases between the two germline ends. Germline V gene sequence: CDR1 SGHAT, CDR2 FQNNGV. The chain's CDR3 is CASSSGRLEETQYF. CDR3 nucleotide sequence: TGTGCCAGCAGCTCGGGACGGCTAGAAGAGACCCAGTACTTC.

This clonotype was seen at least ten times. Since the library was made to target alpha chains, this beta chain is a stray read and its abundance is not meaningful. The rearrangement uses TRBV27 and TRBJ2-1; 13 bases match TRBD2. Looked up from germline, CDR1 is MNHEY and CDR2 is SMNVEV (reference sequence). The CDR3 extends over 16 amino acids. Trimming at V came to 5 bases and at J to 6 bases, leaving 7 bases not matched to a gene. DNA for the CDR3: TGTGCCAGCAGTCCCCGACTAGCGGGGGGTTTCAATGAGCAGTTCTTC. Protein: CASSPRLAGGFNEQFF.